This T cell receptor (beta chain) was sequenced in a study of Ad26.COV2.S vaccination and SARS-CoV-2 variants. Data came from immunoSEQ multiplex PCR; TCRdb stores just in-frame clones and leaves some out. The table records over 110,000 clones, about nine tenths of them present only once. V was shortened by 1 base and J by 3 bases, with 4 bases between the two germline ends. CDR1 is SEHNR and CDR2 is FQNEAQ in the germline V gene (reference sequence). The CDR3 consists of 13 residues. Here the sequenced sample was peripheral blood, taken after recovery from COVID-19. This receptor was taken from a human donor who had recovered from COVID-19. The rearrangement uses TRBV7-9 and TRBJ1-5; D gene ambiguous. The CDR3 reads CASSLGANQPQHF. The CDR3 DNA reads as TGTGCCAGCAGCTTAGGGGCCAATCAGCCCCAGCATTTT.